This T cell receptor (beta chain) was recorded in a study of cytomegalovirus exposure and HLA in healthy donors (dated by TCRdb to the late 2010s). Study-level background: An earlier analysis of roughly 500 of the donors reported 250 to 300 Gb of sequence data and 120 million or so unique TCR beta sequences from roughly 200 million T cells. Approximately 300 gigabases of sequencing data and 78 million or so unique TCR sequences were included in an early release covering several hundred HLA-typed donors. Among the roughly 370 genotyped donors, under 90% belonged to the genetic ancestry cluster associated with self-reported Caucasian donors. The study was designed to test whether signatures of past pathogen exposure could be identified by cataloging public T cell receptors. The T cell repertoires of under 700 subjects were profiled by immunosequencing and related to cytomegalovirus serostatus. A separate validation cohort of 100 to 150 different subjects was used in addition to the approximately 640-subject first cohort. The study combined high-throughput TCR immunosequencing, statistical association of individual TCRs with disease status, and machine learning to predict cytomegalovirus infection status. To study patterns of TCR occurrence, a later analysis re-analyzed previously published TCR beta repertoires from 600 to 750 donors and added high-resolution HLA genotyping. Rather than drawing on any new phenotypic data, the later analysis identified candidate immune exposures from TCR beta sequences and the way those sequences occurred across donors. To decide whether each TCR beta V gene segment behaved as functional or pseudogenic, an earlier analysis of over 500 of the donors relied on high-throughput TCR beta sequencing. Alongside the repertoire data, information on donor age, sex, ethnicity and CMV serostatus was compiled. Genome-wide SNP genotypes for about three fifths of the roughly 700 donors were used in a later genetic analysis, which treated that subset as a discovery cohort. All discovery cohort repertoires had been generated using a single sequencing platform. Both class I and class II loci were covered by HLA typing, at four-digit resolution. Typing coverage varied by locus: roughly 620-630 donors for A, B, C, DRB1 and DQB1; more than 500 for DQA1; about 600 for DPA1; approximately 490 for DPB1. Because of strong linkage in the cohort, roughly five DR-DQ haplotypes were treated as single units for association and clustering. On average, about 240,000 unique TCR beta nucleotide sequences were sequenced per donor among 350 to 400 genotyped donors of the cohort, with roughly a sixth of those sequences being non-productive. The paper's findings and limits, for the study overall: In this cohort, only TCR beta chains were sequenced, and detectable features were limited by the absence of alpha or paired-chain data. Assigning TCR associations to individual alleles was difficult when HLA alleles, especially DR and DQ, strongly co-occurred. Roughly uniform sequencing depth across donors was assumed in presence/absence analyses, although this assumption may not hold. A few of the identified cytomegalovirus-associated TCR beta chains were confirmed in vitro to be specific for cytomegalovirus antigens. A cluster of highly shared sequence variants was judged likely to be a technical artifact of the sequencing pipeline. The authors suggested that the approach could potentially be generalized to other disease states and immunological phenotypes. The 87-base-pair reads could not distinguish some IMGT-functional V segments, including TRBV6-2 and TRBV6-3, so those segments were excluded. The earlier analysis of nearly 600 of the donors excluded some 16 rarely observed V segments, including chromosome 9 orphons, because counts were too low. A later analysis reported that several top co-occurrence clusters appeared linked to parvovirus B19, influenza, CMV and Epstein-Barr virus. A further reported finding was that TCR beta sequences accurately predicted the HLA-A and HLA-B alleles for most subjects in the first cohort. The study gave a list of 150 to 200 TCR beta chains associated with cytomegalovirus. According to a later analysis, TCR association rates differed among HLA loci, with DRB1 alleles showing the most associated TCRs and HLA-C alleles showing the fewest. Immune exposure information for the cohort was limited to CMV serostatus. A later analysis found that HLA-associated TCR beta chains were more clonally expanded and had lower generation probabilities than equally common non-associated chains. Most TCR sequences were seen in very few donors, while some public TCRs were found in many individuals. An association between a missense DCLRE1C variant and V-gene and J-gene trimming of TCR beta chains was found in a later genetic analysis and replicated in an independent cohort. Linkage disequilibrium might explain the correlated functional status among segregating V segments, but an unknown experimental factor could not be excluded. In both the original and validation cohorts, the classifier was reported to diagnose cytomegalovirus status with high specificity and sensitivity. Broadly in line with IMGT annotations, most TCR beta V segments showed up in productive rearrangements about 90% or about 30% of the time in an earlier analysis of several hundred of the donors. In a later genetic analysis, fewer N-insertions in productive TCRs were reported among donors in an Asian-associated ancestry cluster than the 666-donor mean. HLA typing was unavailable for some donors at each locus, so association tests used only the typed subset. In a later analysis, most CMV-associated TCR beta chains were found to appear HLA-restricted, with HLA associations seemingly driven largely by CMV exposure. In a later analysis, more than 15,000 TCR beta sequences were associated with specific HLA alleles at a false discovery rate of 0.05.

In total, around 600 healthy bone marrow donors made up the cohort. All cohort members were sampled while nominally healthy, although unrecorded immune exposures were likely present. The donor tested CMV seronegative, placing the donor among the 352 seronegative members of the cohort. A peripheral blood sample was provided by each donor, and peripheral blood mononuclear cells were used for TCR beta sequencing. Genomic DNA was extracted from the blood cell samples with the Qiagen DNeasy Blood Extraction Kit. The germline V and J ends show losses of 4 bases and 10 bases respectively, and no gene match explains 24 bases of the junction. For CDR1 and CDR2, the germline V gene lists MGHRA and YSYEKL. The CDR3 has 20 amino acids, counting the end cysteine and phenylalanine. Kept here is only the CDR3 DNA, which spans 60 bases and is read in frame from base 1. Library preparation was by the immunoSEQ multiplex PCR assay. For the multiplex PCR, a mixture combining 60 forward primers for TCR Vbeta segments and 13 reverse primers for TCR Jbeta segments was used. The CDR3 region of rearranged TCR beta genes was amplified from genomic DNA with a multiplex PCR assay. The Illumina HiSeq System was used to sequence the amplified TCR beta libraries as 87-base-pair reads. The original pipeline was this. In a later analysis, tens of millions of unique TCR beta chains were counted across the roughly 670 repertoires, and roughly 9.9 million of these chains were shared by at least two donors. A nearest-neighbor algorithm error-corrected the raw reads and collapsed the reads into unique sequences, merging closely related sequences to remove PCR and sequencing errors. CDR3 sequences were aligned to IMGT reference sequences to assign V, D and J gene segments. For a sequence to be retained, at least a six-nucleotide match to both a V gene segment and a J gene segment was required. A rearrangement was called productive if the CDR3 had no stop codons and remained in frame with V and J, and every other rearrangement was called non-productive. CDR3 was defined according to IMGT convention as the region running from the second conserved V-encoded cysteine to the conserved J-encoded phenylalanine. Sequences without an unambiguous match to a single V gene segment were excluded from the earlier analysis of a few hundred of the donors. An earlier analysis of 587 of the donors classified V segments as functional when productive rearrangements were above 56.7% and as segregating when the standard deviation between donors was above 5%. A statistical classification framework was developed to diagnose cytomegalovirus status using the catalog of TCR beta chain sequences. In a later analysis, V and J genes were assigned by comparing TCR nucleotide sequences against IMGT/GENE-DB human TR gene sequences. In a later analysis, CDR3 sequences and most-parsimonious VDJ recombination scenarios were assigned using the TCRdist pipeline. In a later analysis, each TCR beta chain was defined by its CDR3 amino acid sequence together with its V-gene family, and reads lacking a unique V-gene family were excluded. In a later analysis, approximately 590 highly shared, low-generation-probability nucleotide sequences were removed to address suspected cross-contamination and a sequencing artifact. For each public chain, a later analysis derived a clonal expansion index from normalized ranks of inferred template counts within each repertoire. In a later analysis, generation probabilities were computed using a VDJ recombination model fitted to out-of-frame rearrangements, and the results were checked against IGoR. In a later analysis, TCR-TCR, TCR-HLA and TCR-CMV co-occurrence was scored with hypergeometric tests, and a repertoire-size bias correction was applied to TCR pairs. To estimate false discovery rates, a later analysis permuted the HLA or CMV assignments 20 times. In a later analysis, co-occurring TCRs were grouped using DBSCAN, and TCRdist sequence similarity was added for clustering within HLA-allele-positive subsets. Repertoires with fewer than 30,000 or more than 120,000 public chains, plus five repertoires with anomalous nucleotide sharing, were excluded from co-occurrence clustering. Drawn from immuneACCESS, this table holds only the in-frame rearrangements with V and J called that TCRdb kept. Clones are partly lost; checked studies trace under half to an unresolved V gene and leave the rest unexplained. That table supplies the V and J calls and clone size; D and trimming were determined from the DNA. The sample has about 150,000 clones on record, 65% to 75% of them singletons. About 2.8% of the sample lies in the top ten.

Concerning this clone: Its antigen remains unidentified. Per-base quality was not reported, and no clone a single base away is much larger than it.

Material: PBMCs. The clonotype was recovered from a man in his late teens or twenties in good health and CMV-seronegative. The V gene is TRBV4-1 and the J gene is TRBJ1-6; the central 8 bases match TRBD1. The nucleotides are TGCGCCAGCAGCCGCGACGGGATCGGTAACAGGGGGAGAAGGGGCTCACCCCTCCACTTT. Its translation reads: CASSRDGIGNRGRRGSPLHF.